Below, one T cell receptor (beta chain) is given with its context. Antigen specificity is unknown. This could be a read error, since a much larger clone is one nucleotide away. The CDR3 length is 16 residues. The germline V gene has CDR1 KGHSH and CDR2 LQKENI. The sample is drawn from a study of T cells in Graves' hyperthyroidism and ophthalmopathy. Study observations and caveats: The majority of expanded thyroid clonotypes above 0.001 also appeared in blood. Ophthalmopathy onset followed model prediction by a median approximately 7 months.

Amplification yielded TCR beta CDR3 regions, with RNA transcripts as the source. The study used the HTBI primer set for a first-round RT-PCR of the TCR CDR3. TCRdb re-called the multiplex PCR reads with MiXCR, one entry per CDR3 protein. The data contain 350,000 to 450,000 distinct CDR3 sequences, about 15% of them singletons. It was considered stable Graves' hyperthyroidism when ophthalmopathy did not progress within 18 months. Patients with uncontrolled infections, other autoimmune diseases, pregnancy or lactation were excluded. This rearrangement joins TRBV18 to TRBJ2-3, with 10 bases aligning to TRBD1. The sequencing sample was made of blood. This receptor was obtained from a woman between 55 and 75 years old with Graves' hyperthyroidism. The CDR3 reads CASSPFGTGVSDAQYF. Written as DNA, the CDR3 is TGTGCCAGCTCACCTTTCGGGACAGGGGTTTCAGATGCGCAGTATTTT.